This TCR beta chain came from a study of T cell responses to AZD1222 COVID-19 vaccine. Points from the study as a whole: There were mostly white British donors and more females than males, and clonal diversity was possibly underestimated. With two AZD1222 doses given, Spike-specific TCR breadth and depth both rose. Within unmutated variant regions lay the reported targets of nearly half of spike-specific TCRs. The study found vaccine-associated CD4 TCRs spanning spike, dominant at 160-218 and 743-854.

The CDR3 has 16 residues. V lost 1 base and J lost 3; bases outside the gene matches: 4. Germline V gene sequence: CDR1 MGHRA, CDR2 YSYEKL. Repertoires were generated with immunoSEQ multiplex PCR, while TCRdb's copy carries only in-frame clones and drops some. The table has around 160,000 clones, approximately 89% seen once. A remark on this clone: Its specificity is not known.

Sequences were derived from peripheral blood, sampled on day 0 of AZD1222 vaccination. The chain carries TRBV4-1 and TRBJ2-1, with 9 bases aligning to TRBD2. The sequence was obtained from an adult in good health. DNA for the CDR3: TGCGCCAGCAGCCAAGGCGCGGGGGGGTACTACAATGAGCAGTTCTTC. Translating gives CASSQGAGGYYNEQFF.